Following are 28 T cell receptor beta chains from one sample sequenced in a study of blood T cell repertoires in COVID-19. Libraries were prepared by immunoSEQ multiplex PCR; TCRdb keeps only in-frame clonotypes and omits some of them. Among about 430,000 clones listed, 70% to 90% were seen once. Specimen: PBMCs or T cells enriched from blood (not recorded which). These receptors all stem from a woman between 18 and 30 years old who had been exposed to COVID-19.

This chain links TRBV3-1 (or the pseudogene TRBV3-2) with TRBJ2-7, with 10 bases matching TRBD2. Trimming took 5 bases from V and 9 from J; bases not matched to a gene: 16. Looked up from germline, CDR1 is LGHDT and CDR2 is YNNKEL (reference sequence). The CDR3 length is 16 residues. The CDR3 DNA is TGTGCCAGCAGCTCCAGGGCTAGCGGGAGAGTCCGGGGGCAGTACTTC. Translated, it gives CASSSRASGRVRGQYF.

This chain uses TRBV10-3 with TRBJ2-3; D call uncertain. The V end lost 4 bases, the J end lost 0 bases, and 11 bases lay between the germline ends. The germline V gene has CDR1 ENHRY and CDR2 SYGVKD. The CDR3 loop spans 15 amino acids. CDR3: CAISVKRSSTDTQYF. CDR3 nucleotides: TGTGCCATCAGTGTAAAGCGCTCTAGCACAGATACGCAGTATTTT.

The chain combines TRBV14 with TRBJ1-2; unclear D gene. The V gene's germline CDR1 is SGHDN and CDR2 FVKESK. The V end lost 0 bases, the J end lost 8 bases, and 10 bases lay between the germline ends. The CDR3 is 13 amino acids. Here the CDR3 reads CASSQDWEKGYTF. The DNA for the CDR3 is TGTGCCAGCAGCCAAGATTGGGAGAAAGGCTACACCTTC.

The chain recombines TRBV4-3 with TRBJ1-5; TRBD1 agrees at 9 bases. The CDR3 extends over 14 amino acids. V shed 4 bases, J shed 6 bases, and the junction held 4 bases outside the gene matches. Germline assignment: CDR1 LGHNA and CDR2 YSLEER. Here the CDR3 reads CASSPGTGSQPQHF. CDR3 in DNA: TGCGCCAGCAGCCCGGGGACAGGGAGTCAGCCCCAGCATTTT.

This sequence joins TRBV30 and TRBJ1-6; the match to TRBD1 covers 9 bases. Germline-derived CDR1 and CDR2 are GTSNPN and SVGIG (reference sequence). V shed 4 bases and J 9 bases; nucleotides not matched to a gene: 7. The CDR3 spans 14 residues. The chain's CDR3 is CAWKVGTGPSPLHF. Written as DNA, the CDR3 is TGTGCCTGGAAGGTGGGGACAGGGCCTTCACCCCTCCACTTT.

The V gene is TRBV10-3, the J gene TRBJ1-5; weak D call: TRBD1 (6 bases). The CDR3 sequence is 15 residues long. Trimming cost V 1 base and J 6 bases, with 13 bases left between them. Per germline, CDR1 ENHRY and CDR2 SYGVKD. CDR3 amino acids: CAISEWGGAFQPQHF. CDR3 DNA sequence: TGTGCCATCAGTGAGTGGGGGGGCGCATTTCAGCCCCAGCATTTT.

The chain employs TRBV6-5 and TRBJ2-1; D is possibly TRBD2 (6 bases). V lost 6 bases and J 5 bases, leaving 8 bases between the germline ends. The CDR3 runs to 12 residues. The germline CDR1 and CDR2 sequences are MNHEY and SVGAGI. This CDR3 is CASRGLDNEQFF. DNA for the CDR3: TGTGCCAGCAGGGGACTCGACAATGAGCAGTTCTTC.

This chain joins TRBV12-3 or TRBV12-4 and TRBJ1-2, with 8 bases aligning to TRBD1. The CDR3 totals 13 residues. V lost 4 bases, J lost 6 bases, and 4 bases stayed unmatched. The CDR3 DNA follows: TGTGCCAGCAGTTCGGACAGGGTCGATGGCTACACCTTC. The encoded protein is CASSSDRVDGYTF.

About this clone itself: Other nucleotide sequences in the sample specify the same CDR3. CDR3 sequence: CASSLGAGGPYEQYF. CDR3 coding DNA: TGTGCCAGCAGCTTGGGAGCGGGGGGGCCCTACGAGCAGTACTTC. V is TRBV5-4 and J is TRBJ2-7; 10 bases are a match to TRBD2. J was trimmed by 2 bases and V by 0 bases; bases with no gene match: 2. Germline V gene data show CDR1 as SGHNT and CDR2 as YYREEE (reference sequence). The CDR3 runs to 15 residues.

The chain combines TRBV11-2 with TRBJ1-4, with D unclear. The CDR3 has 14 residues. V was cut by 2 bases and J by 6 bases, with 10 bases left in between. The V gene's germline CDR1 is SGHAT and CDR2 FQNNGV. The CDR3: CASSLSLADEKLFF. Here the CDR3 DNA reads TGTGCCAGCAGCTTATCCCTGGCGGATGAAAAACTGTTTTTT.

In this sample, this clone turned up once. V gene TRBV27 combines with J gene TRBJ2-7, with D possibly being TRBD1 (6 bases). CDR3 length equals 14 residues. V was trimmed by 5 bases and J by 4 bases, leaving 15 bases between them. Germline CDR1 MNHEY, CDR2 SMNVEV (reference sequence). In DNA form, the CDR3 reads TGTGCCAGCAGTACAGGGTCCCGTATGTACGAGCAGTACTTC. It specifies CASSTGSRMYEQYF.

The chain has TRBV28 and TRBJ2-1; 9 bases agree with TRBD1. After removal of 9 bases from V and 2 bases from J, the junction contained 5 bases not matched to a gene. Germline values: CDR1 MDHEN, CDR2 SYDVKM. The length of the CDR3 is 14 residues. The CDR3 is CASSRDRAYNEQFF. CDR3 nucleotides: TGTGCCAGTAGCCGGGACAGGGCCTACAATGAGCAGTTCTTC.

The gene calls are TRBV3-1 (or the pseudogene TRBV3-2) and TRBJ2-1; no clear D gene. The CDR3 length is 13 residues. Germline V lookup: CDR1 LGHDT, CDR2 YNNKEL (reference sequence). V lost 4 bases and J 12 bases, leaving 16 bases between the germline ends. The CDR3 reads CASSPRVDFSQFF. DNA for the CDR3: TGTGCCAGCAGCCCCCGAGTCGATTTCTCGCAGTTCTTC.

The chain employs TRBV19 and TRBJ2-7; 7 bases map to TRBD2. CDR1 is LNHDA and CDR2 is SQIVND in the germline V gene (reference sequence). The CDR3 is made up of 15 amino acids. V shed 3 bases, J shed 2 bases, and the junction held 7 bases outside the gene matches. The CDR3 loop reads CASSIEPSGPYEQYF. The DNA for the CDR3 is TGTGCCAGTAGTATTGAGCCTAGCGGCCCCTACGAGCAGTACTTC.

This clone occurred a few times. This rearrangement joins TRBV3-1 (or the pseudogene TRBV3-2) to TRBJ1-1; D may be TRBD1 (6 bases). The germline V gene encodes CDR1 LGHDT and CDR2 YNNKEL (reference sequence). The CDR3 sequence is 15 residues long. Trimming left V 1 base short and J 4 bases short, with 13 bases between. Written as DNA, the CDR3 is TGTGCCAGCAGCCAAGGACCCAGGGGTAGCACTGAAGCTTTCTTT. Translation: CASSQGPRGSTEAFF.

This chain links TRBV19 with TRBJ2-7; maybe TRBD1 (5 bases). V lost 1 base and J 4 bases, leaving 14 bases between the germline ends. The CDR3 has 15 residues. Germline CDR1 reads LNHDA; CDR2 reads SQIVND (reference sequence). This CDR3 is CASSIVWGRPYEQYF. For the CDR3, the DNA is TGTGCCAGTAGTATAGTCTGGGGCAGACCTTACGAGCAGTACTTC.

The genes are TRBV7-8 and TRBJ2-7, with 10 bases lining up with TRBD2. The CDR3 extends over 15 amino acids. V dropped 4 bases and J dropped 2; count of bases not matched to a gene: 5. The germline V gene has CDR1 SGHVS and CDR2 FQNEAQ. The CDR3 coding sequence is TGTGCCAGCAGCTCCCTAGCGGGAGAACCCTACGAGCAGTACTTC. Protein: CASSSLAGEPYEQYF.

The V and J genes are TRBV4-3 and TRBJ2-7, with D possibly TRBD1 on 5 matching bases. Germline V gives CDR1 LGHNA, CDR2 YSLEER. CDR3 length: 16 amino acids. With 4 bases removed from V and 6 bases from J, the gap between germline ends came to 22 bases. In DNA form, the CDR3 reads TGCGCCAGCAGCCGGGGCGAAGGGGCCGGGTTCTCCGAGCAGTACTTC. Translation gives CASSRGEGAGFSEQYF.

The chain carries TRBV6-2 or TRBV6-3 and TRBJ1-2, with D unresolved. V was cut by 3 bases and J by 6 bases, with 5 bases left in between. Germline values: CDR1 MNHEY, CDR2 SVGEGT. The CDR3 is 11 amino acids. The CDR3 DNA reads as TGTGCCAGCAGTTATATAGATGGCTACACCTTC. Its protein is CASSYIDGYTF.

This chain connects TRBV7-9 to TRBJ2-7; D perhaps matches TRBD1 (6 bases). The CDR3 has 13 amino acids. Germline CDR1 and CDR2: SEHNR and FQNEAQ (reference sequence). Trimming pared 6 bases from V and 6 bases from J, leaving 15 bases between. DNA for the CDR3: TGTGCCAGCAGGACCGGGACAACCCCCGAGCAGTACTTC. It encodes CASRTGTTPEQYF. The full variable domain, rest sourced from reference TRBV7-9 and TRBJ2-7, is DTGVSQNPRHKITKRGQNVTFRCDPISEHNRLYWYRQTLGQGPEFLTYFQNEAQLEKSRLLSDRFSAERPKGSFSTLEIQRTEQGDSAMYLCASRTGTTPEQYFGPGTRLTVT.

This clone was counted once. V gene TRBV5-1 combines with J gene TRBJ2-5, with 9 bases matching TRBD2. With 0 bases clipped from V and 5 bases from J, the junction kept 2 bases outside the gene matches. Germline V lookup: CDR1 SGHRS, CDR2 YFSETQ. The CDR3 spans 14 residues. The CDR3 DNA reads TGCGCCAGCAGCTTGGTAGCGGGAGTGGAGACCCAGTACTTC. It specifies CASSLVAGVETQYF.

DNA of the CDR3: TGCGCCAGCAGACCGGACAGGTTGAACACTGAAGCTTTCTTT. It translates to CASRPDRLNTEAFF. The chain couples TRBV4-3 to TRBJ1-1; 7 bases map to TRBD1. The length of the CDR3 is 14 residues. The V gene's germline CDR1 is LGHNA and CDR2 YSLEER. The V gene end was trimmed by 6 bases and the J gene end by 0 bases; junction bases not matched to a gene: 4.

This clone has just a few counts. The gene calls are TRBV11-2 and TRBJ2-7; possibly TRBD2 for D (5 bases). CDR3 length: 16 residues. V was trimmed by 3 bases and J by 3 bases, leaving 18 bases between them. Germline CDR1 reads SGHAT; CDR2 reads FQNNGV. For the CDR3, the DNA is TGTGCCAGCAGCTTCACCTTGGGAGTTGGTCACTACGAGCAGTACTTC. Translating gives CASSFTLGVGHYEQYF.

V usage is TRBV4-3 and J usage is TRBJ1-2; D call uncertain. The CDR3 extends over 15 amino acids. In germline, CDR1 is LGHNA, CDR2 YSLEER. Trimming removed 0 bases from V and 1 base from J, with 9 bases in between. Here the CDR3 DNA reads TGCGCCAGCAGCCAAGATGGAGAACTTAACTATGGCTACACCTTC. As protein: CASSQDGELNYGYTF.

This clone was recorded a few times. The chain recombines TRBV7-9 with TRBJ1-5; 9 nucleotides agree with TRBD1. Germline lookup yields CDR1 SEHNR and CDR2 FQNEAQ (reference sequence). This CDR3 is built from 15 residues. The J segment lost 5 bases and the V segment lost 5 bases, leaving 7 bases of the junction unmatched. Here the CDR3 reads CASSGGQGKYQPQHF. The CDR3 nucleotides read TGTGCCAGCAGCGGGGGACAGGGAAAATATCAGCCCCAGCATTTT. Together with reference TRBV7-9 and TRBJ1-5, the CDR3 gives the full variable domain: DTGVSQNPRHKITKRGQNVTFRCDPISEHNRLYWYRQTLGQGPEFLTYFQNEAQLEKSRLLSDRFSAERPKGSFSTLEIQRTEQGDSAMYLCASSGGQGKYQPQHFGDGTRLSIL.

The J gene is TRBJ2-7, the V gene TRBV27; maybe TRBD1 (6 bases). The CDR3 covers 13 residues. Germline V gene data show CDR1 as MNHEY and CDR2 as SMNVEV (reference sequence). The ends were cut back, 6 bases at V and 4 bases at J, with 13 bases in the middle. The CDR3 spells CASSRGQTYEQYF. The CDR3 nucleotides are TGTGCCAGCAGCCGTGGACAGACTTACGAGCAGTACTTC.

This chain joins TRBV29-1 and TRBJ1-5, with D perhaps matching TRBD1 (6 bases). Trimming took off 4 bases at V and 4 bases at J, with 11 bases between the two ends. Germline V gene data show CDR1 as SQVTM and CDR2 as ANQGSEA. The CDR3 is 13 residues long. The CDR3 region is CSVVGGGNQPQHF. DNA for the CDR3: TGCAGCGTTGTAGGGGGTGGGAATCAGCCCCAGCATTTT.

The V call is TRBV7-9, the J call TRBJ2-1; D gene uncertain. Germline V gene sequence: CDR1 SEHNR, CDR2 FQNEAQ (reference sequence). Trimming pared 2 bases from V and 8 bases from J, leaving 16 bases between. The CDR3 is 15 amino acids. DNA for the CDR3: TGTGCCAGCAGCTTAATCTCCGCCGCCGCGGATGAGCAGTTCTTC. Amino acids: CASSLISAAADEQFF.